A selection of T cell receptor beta chains follows, all from one sample in a study of cytomegalovirus exposure and HLA in healthy donors. Repertoires were generated with immunoSEQ multiplex PCR, while TCRdb's copy carries only in-frame clones and drops some. The sample gives some 150,000 clones, about 75% of which show up once; 7% is in the top ten. The sample taken for sequencing was PBMCs. These receptors were collected from a man aged 25-45 years in good health and CMV-seronegative. The conserved cysteine and the conserved F or W are not part of the CDR3 here. Part of the rows lack a size; the others show once, few, many or a class for expanded clones.

V: TRBV2; size: NA; CDR3: ASSGEQGGNQPQH
V: TRBV10-3; size: once; CDR3: AISGGLAEIGETQY
V: TRBV29-1; size: few; CDR3: SVDRAGETQY
V: TRBV6-5; size: NA; CDR3: ATNLGQAPPETQY
V: TRBV9; size: few; CDR3: ASSASHPGNTIY
V: TRBV5-1; size: NA; CDR3: ASSLEGNYGYT
V: TRBV5-1; size: NA; CDR3: ASSGGPSARPTSEQY
V: TRBV5-6; size: NA; CDR3: ASSLGASRNEQF
V: TRBV2; size: NA; CDR3: ASSGRVNTGELF
V: TRBV30; size: NA; CDR3: AWSGEKRTQETQY
V: TRBV6-1; size: few; CDR3: ASSEAFSFAGAYGYT
V: TRBV6-5; size: few; CDR3: ASRLGLAKEQF
V: TRBV27; size: NA; CDR3: ASRGDLASNTGELF
V: TRBV29-1; size: NA; CDR3: SVEGGATQNTEAF
V: TRBV4-1; size: NA; CDR3: ASSQGPGPNYEQY
V: TRBV6-5; size: NA; CDR3: ASSPSRETQY
V: TRBV5-8; size: NA; CDR3: ASSLRFSAVYNEQF
V: TRBV9; size: NA; CDR3: ASSVVAGGTGGSNYGYT
V: TRBV12-5; size: few; CDR3: ASGLALGGEVFPEAF
V: TRBV18; size: NA; CDR3: ASSPGSGMAYEQY
V: TRBV28; size: NA; CDR3: ASSLWDLGGAEKLF
V: TRBV5-1; size: NA; CDR3: ASSLGLAESTDTQY
V: TRBV5-5; size: NA; CDR3: ASSSRELGTGTEQY
V: TRBV27; size: few; CDR3: ASTPRGSDTEAF
V: TRBV6-1; size: NA; CDR3: ASARKQKYEKLF
V: TRBV5-6; size: NA; CDR3: ASSAGGGQPQH
V: TRBV7-3; size: NA; CDR3: ASSVDRGSGELF
V: TRBV11-3; size: NA; CDR3: ASSLGDSEQY
V: TRBV2; size: NA; CDR3: ASSRQGLVDTGTEAF
V: TRBV2; size: NA; CDR3: ATATGGDRTEAF
V: TRBV28; size: NA; CDR3: ASTGSGNQPQH
V: TRBV6-4; size: once; CDR3: ASRSGTGYGYT
V: TRBV18; size: NA; CDR3: ASSPDRDGYT
V: TRBV6-5; size: NA; CDR3: ASSSRGGVRDYEQY
V: TRBV28; size: NA; CDR3: ASRPPDNYQPQH
V: TRBV6-6; size: NA; CDR3: ASSDPRKETQY
V: TRBV19; size: NA; CDR3: ASSIGGDNQPQH
V: TRBV5-8; size: once; CDR3: ATFGQGVWQPQH
V: TRBV15; size: few; CDR3: ATSTRQGVGTDTQY
V: TRBV30; size: NA; CDR3: AWSELAGTNEQF
V: TRBV7-8; size: NA; CDR3: ASSLGLPTYNEQF
V: TRBV5-6; size: NA; CDR3: ASSYAGTRSTDTQY
V: TRBV6-5; size: NA; CDR3: ASSGTGGTNEKLF
V: TRBV27; size: NA; CDR3: ASRRGLREKLF
V: TRBV30; size: NA; CDR3: AWSASRHEQY
V: TRBV7-2; size: NA; CDR3: ASSSRTWRQTYSNQPQH
V: TRBV30; size: NA; CDR3: AWSGATQY
V: TRBV9; size: once; CDR3: ASSVGGFDTEAF
V: TRBV9; size: NA; CDR3: ASSPTSGGTYEQY
V: TRBV7-2; size: NA; CDR3: ASSAASGGNTQY
V: TRBV6-5; size: once; CDR3: ASSLTGDTDTQY
V: TRBV11-2; size: once; CDR3: ASSFVPGQLQETQY
V: TRBV27; size: NA; CDR3: ASSLSLKRAIAYEQY
V: TRBV28; size: NA; CDR3: ASSLPGTGNTEAF
V: TRBV28; size: NA; CDR3: ASSLSGTGALGEQF
V: TRBV7-3; size: NA; CDR3: ASSPAGGMGTEAF
V: TRBV27; size: NA; CDR3: ASRTGLSGNTIY